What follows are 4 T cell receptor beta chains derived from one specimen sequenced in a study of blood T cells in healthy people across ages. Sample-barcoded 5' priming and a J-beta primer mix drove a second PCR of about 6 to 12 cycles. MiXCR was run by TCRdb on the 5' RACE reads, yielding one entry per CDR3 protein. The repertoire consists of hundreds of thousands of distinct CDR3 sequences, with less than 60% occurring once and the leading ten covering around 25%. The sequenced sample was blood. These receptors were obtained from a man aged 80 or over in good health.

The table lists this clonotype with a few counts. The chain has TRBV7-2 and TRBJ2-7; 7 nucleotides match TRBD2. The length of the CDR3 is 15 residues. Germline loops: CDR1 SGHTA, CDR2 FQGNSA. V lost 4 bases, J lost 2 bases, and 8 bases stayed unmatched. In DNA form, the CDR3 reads TGTGCCAGCAGCTCCCAGCTAGCGGCTGCCTACGAGCAGTACTTC. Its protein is CASSSQLAAAYEQYF.

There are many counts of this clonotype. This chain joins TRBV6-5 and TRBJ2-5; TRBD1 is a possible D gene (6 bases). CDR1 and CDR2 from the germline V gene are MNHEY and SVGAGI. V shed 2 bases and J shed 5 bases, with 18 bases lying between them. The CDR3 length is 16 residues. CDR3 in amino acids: CASSYHGTPARETQYF. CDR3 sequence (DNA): TGTGCCAGCAGTTACCACGGGACACCAGCCCGGGAGACCCAGTACTTC.

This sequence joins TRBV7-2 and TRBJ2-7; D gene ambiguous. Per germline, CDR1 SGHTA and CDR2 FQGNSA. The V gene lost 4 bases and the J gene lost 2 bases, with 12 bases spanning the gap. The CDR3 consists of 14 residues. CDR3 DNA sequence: TGTGCCAGCAGCTCTGCATCCCCTCCCTACGAGCAGTACTTC. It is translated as CASSSASPPYEQYF. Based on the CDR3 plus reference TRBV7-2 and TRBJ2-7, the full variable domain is GAGVSQSPSNKVTEKGKDVELRCDPISGHTALYWYRQSLGQGLEFLIYFQGNSAPDKSGLPSDRFSAERTGGSVSTLTIQRTQQEDSAVYLCASSSASPPYEQYFGPGTRLTVT.

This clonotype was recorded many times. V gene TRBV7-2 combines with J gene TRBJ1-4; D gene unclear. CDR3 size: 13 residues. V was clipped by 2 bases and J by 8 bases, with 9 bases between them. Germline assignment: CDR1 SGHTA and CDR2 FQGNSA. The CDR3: CASSLRGPEKLFF. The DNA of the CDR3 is TGTGCCAGCAGCTTACGCGGGCCGGAAAAACTGTTTTTT.